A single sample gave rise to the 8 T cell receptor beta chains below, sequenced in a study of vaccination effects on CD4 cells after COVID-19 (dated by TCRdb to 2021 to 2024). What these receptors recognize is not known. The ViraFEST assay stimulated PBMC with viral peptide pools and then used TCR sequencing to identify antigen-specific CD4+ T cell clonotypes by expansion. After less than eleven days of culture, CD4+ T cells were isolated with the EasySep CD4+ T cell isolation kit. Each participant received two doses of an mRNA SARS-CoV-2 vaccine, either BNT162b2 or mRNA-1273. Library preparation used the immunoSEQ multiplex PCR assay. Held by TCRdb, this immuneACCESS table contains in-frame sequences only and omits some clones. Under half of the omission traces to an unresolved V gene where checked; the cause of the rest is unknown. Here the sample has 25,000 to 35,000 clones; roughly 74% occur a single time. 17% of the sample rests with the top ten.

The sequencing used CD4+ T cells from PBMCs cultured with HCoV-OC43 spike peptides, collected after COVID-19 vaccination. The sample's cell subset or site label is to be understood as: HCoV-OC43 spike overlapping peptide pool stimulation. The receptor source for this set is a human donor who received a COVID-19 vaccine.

The chain's CDR3 is CASSNKGHPLVGQETQYF. CDR3 in DNA: TGTGCCAGCAGCAACAAGGGACACCCCCTTGTTGGCCAAGAGACCCAGTACTTC. The chain joins TRBV7-9 to TRBJ2-5; a possible D gene is TRBD1 (6 bases). The CDR3 has 18 residues. The V end was cut by 5 bases, the J end by 1 base, with 23 bases between. Germline assignment: CDR1 SEHNR and CDR2 FQNEAQ (reference sequence).

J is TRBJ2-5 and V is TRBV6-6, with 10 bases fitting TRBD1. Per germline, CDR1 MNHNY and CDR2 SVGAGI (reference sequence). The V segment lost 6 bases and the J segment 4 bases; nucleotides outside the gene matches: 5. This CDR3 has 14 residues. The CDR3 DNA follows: TGTGCCAGCAGCGCCGGGACAGGGGTAGAGACCCAGTACTTC. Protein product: CASSAGTGVETQYF.

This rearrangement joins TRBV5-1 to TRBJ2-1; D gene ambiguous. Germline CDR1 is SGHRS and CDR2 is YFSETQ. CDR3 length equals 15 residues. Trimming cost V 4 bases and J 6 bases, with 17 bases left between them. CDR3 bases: TGCGCCAGCAGCCCCCAGATATTAACGGGCAATGAGCAGTTCTTC. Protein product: CASSPQILTGNEQFF.

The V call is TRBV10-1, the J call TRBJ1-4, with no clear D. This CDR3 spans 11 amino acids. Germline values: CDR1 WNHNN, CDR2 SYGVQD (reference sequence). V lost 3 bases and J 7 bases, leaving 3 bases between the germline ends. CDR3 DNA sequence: TGCGCCAGCAGTGATGCTGAAAAACTGTTTTTT. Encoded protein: CASSDAEKLFF.

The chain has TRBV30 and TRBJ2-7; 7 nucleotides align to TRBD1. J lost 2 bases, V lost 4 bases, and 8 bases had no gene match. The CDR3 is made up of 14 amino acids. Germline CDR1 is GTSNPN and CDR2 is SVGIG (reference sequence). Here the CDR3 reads CAWKSDRSTYEQYF. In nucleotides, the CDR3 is TGTGCCTGGAAATCGGACAGGTCAACCTACGAGCAGTACTTC.

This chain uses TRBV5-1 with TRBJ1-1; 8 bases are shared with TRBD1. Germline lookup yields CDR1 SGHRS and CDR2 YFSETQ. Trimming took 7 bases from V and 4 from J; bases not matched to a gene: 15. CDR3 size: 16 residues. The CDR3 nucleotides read TGCGCCAGCGTTGGGGGAGAGACAGGGGCCATCACTGAAGCTTTCTTT. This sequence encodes CASVGGETGAITEAFF.

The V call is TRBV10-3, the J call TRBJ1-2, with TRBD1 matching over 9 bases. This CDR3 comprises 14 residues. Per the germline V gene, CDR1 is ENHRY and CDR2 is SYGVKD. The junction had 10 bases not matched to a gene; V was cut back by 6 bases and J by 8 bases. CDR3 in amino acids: CAISDNRGLGGYTF. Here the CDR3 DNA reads TGTGCCATCAGCGATAACAGGGGGCTGGGGGGCTACACCTTC.

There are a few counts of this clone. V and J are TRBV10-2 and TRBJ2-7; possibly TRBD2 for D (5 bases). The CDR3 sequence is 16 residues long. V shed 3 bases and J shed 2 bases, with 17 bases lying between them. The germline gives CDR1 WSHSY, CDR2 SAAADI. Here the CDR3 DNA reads TGCGCCAGCAGTGAAGGAGGTTGGGAGAGTACCTACGAGCAGTACTTC. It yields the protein CASSEGGWESTYEQYF.